The rows below give T cell receptor beta chains drawn from one sample of a study of naive and memory T cell subsets. One entry per CDR3 protein, called by TCRdb with MiXCR from the UMI-ligation and nested PCR reads. The sample lists around 140,000 distinct CDR3 sequences; 15% to 25% were seen once. Sequenced: naive CD8+ T cells from blood. The receptors shown here come from a human donor in good health. The CDR3 runs from the conserved cysteine through the conserved F or W. Each record gives: V gene, clone size, J gene, D gene, CDR3 protein, CDR3 DNA. The D gene is left open where the match is weak. Size values are once, few and many counts, or a class for expanded clones, and some rows have none.

V gene: TRBV14; clone size: NA; J gene: TRBJ2-7; D gene: TRBD2; CDR3 protein: CASSHIAGEGYEQYF; CDR3 DNA: TGTGCCAGCAGCCACATAGCGGGAGAAGGATACGAGCAGTACTTC
V gene: TRBV6-2/TRBV6-3; clone size: NA; J gene: TRBJ2-1; D gene: NA; CDR3 protein: CASSPSPDEQFF; CDR3 DNA: TGTGCCAGCAGCCCCAGCCCGGATGAGCAGTTCTTC
V gene: TRBV12-3/TRBV12-4; clone size: NA; J gene: TRBJ2-1; D gene: TRBD2; CDR3 protein: CASSLFGLGGPDNEQFF; CDR3 DNA: TGTGCCAGCAGTTTGTTTGGGTTGGGAGGGCCCGACAATGAGCAGTTCTTC
V gene: TRBV7-8; clone size: NA; J gene: TRBJ2-7; D gene: NA; CDR3 protein: CASSFRQDAYEQYF; CDR3 DNA: TGTGCCAGCAGCTTCCGACAGGACGCCTACGAGCAGTACTTC
V gene: TRBV27; clone size: NA; J gene: TRBJ1-2; D gene: NA; CDR3 protein: CASTPMGGPNYGYTF; CDR3 DNA: TGTGCCAGCACCCCCATGGGAGGACCTAACTATGGCTACACCTTC
V gene: TRBV5-1; clone size: NA; J gene: TRBJ1-2; D gene: NA; CDR3 protein: CASSLDVEGYTF; CDR3 DNA: TGCGCCAGCAGCTTGGATGTGGAGGGCTACACCTTC
V gene: TRBV29-1; clone size: NA; J gene: TRBJ2-1; D gene: TRBD2; CDR3 protein: CSVDRDGTRVLNEQFF; CDR3 DNA: TGCAGCGTTGATAGGGACGGGACTAGAGTACTAAATGAGCAGTTCTTC
V gene: TRBV29-1; clone size: NA; J gene: TRBJ2-1; D gene: TRBD2; CDR3 protein: CSVEDPAGTSNEQFF; CDR3 DNA: TGCAGCGTTGAAGATCCGGCAGGGACTAGCAATGAGCAGTTCTTC
V gene: TRBV12-3/TRBV12-4; clone size: few; J gene: TRBJ1-2; D gene: TRBD1; CDR3 protein: CASSLRTGGGYGYTF; CDR3 DNA: TGTGCCAGCAGTCTCCGGACAGGGGGGGGCTATGGCTACACCTTC
V gene: TRBV4-3; clone size: few; J gene: TRBJ2-7; D gene: TRBD1; CDR3 protein: CASSQDRGTGESEQYF; CDR3 DNA: TGCGCCAGCAGCCAAGACCGGGGGACAGGGGAATCCGAGCAGTACTTC
V gene: TRBV29-1; clone size: NA; J gene: TRBJ2-7; D gene: NA; CDR3 protein: CSVAGDSSYEQYF; CDR3 DNA: TGCAGCGTGGCGGGGGACAGCTCCTACGAGCAGTACTTC
V gene: TRBV25-1; clone size: NA; J gene: TRBJ1-4; D gene: NA; CDR3 protein: CASSVQPGEKLFF; CDR3 DNA: TGTGCCAGCAGTGTTCAGCCCGGAGAAAAACTGTTTTTT
V gene: TRBV20-1; clone size: NA; J gene: TRBJ2-1; D gene: NA; CDR3 protein: CSARDAGKYNEQFF; CDR3 DNA: TGCAGTGCTAGAGATGCGGGGAAATACAATGAGCAGTTCTTC
V gene: TRBV5-5; clone size: NA; J gene: TRBJ1-6; D gene: NA; CDR3 protein: CASSTPAGSPLHF; CDR3 DNA: TGTGCCAGCAGCACCCCCGCGGGCTCACCCCTCCACTTT
V gene: TRBV6-2/TRBV6-3; clone size: few; J gene: TRBJ1-5; D gene: NA; CDR3 protein: CASEGVNSNQPQHF; CDR3 DNA: TGTGCCAGCGAGGGAGTGAATAGCAATCAGCCCCAGCATTTT
V gene: TRBV5-1; clone size: NA; J gene: TRBJ1-1; D gene: NA; CDR3 protein: CASSLAGPVNPNTEAFF; CDR3 DNA: TGCGCCAGCAGCTTGGCCGGGCCGGTCAACCCGAACACTGAAGCTTTCTTT
V gene: TRBV7-9; clone size: few; J gene: TRBJ1-2; D gene: TRBD1; CDR3 protein: CASSLGGQGRGYTF; CDR3 DNA: TGTGCCAGCAGCTTAGGGGGACAGGGCCGCGGCTACACCTTC
V gene: TRBV15; clone size: NA; J gene: TRBJ2-3; D gene: NA; CDR3 protein: CATSRAAGSTDTQYF; CDR3 DNA: TGTGCCACCAGCAGAGCGGCAGGGAGCACAGATACGCAGTATTTT
V gene: TRBV7-6; clone size: once; J gene: TRBJ2-2; D gene: TRBD2; CDR3 protein: CASSSAGGNTGELFF; CDR3 DNA: TGTGCCAGCAGCTCAGCGGGAGGTAACACCGGGGAGCTGTTTTTT
V gene: TRBV7-9; clone size: few; J gene: TRBJ2-7; D gene: TRBD2; CDR3 protein: CASSLTATAGGRPTYEQYF; CDR3 DNA: TGTGCCAGCAGCTTAACAGCGACAGCAGGCGGGAGGCCCACCTACGAGCAGTACTTC
V gene: TRBV7-9; clone size: NA; J gene: TRBJ2-7; D gene: NA; CDR3 protein: CASRGESGPSSYEQYF; CDR3 DNA: TGTGCCAGCAGGGGGGAATCCGGGCCTTCCTCCTACGAGCAGTACTTC
V gene: TRBV11-2; clone size: few; J gene: TRBJ1-1; D gene: TRBD1; CDR3 protein: CASSPRDRETEAFF; CDR3 DNA: TGTGCCAGCAGCCCTAGAGACAGGGAAACTGAAGCTTTCTTT
V gene: TRBV29-1; clone size: few; J gene: TRBJ1-2; D gene: NA; CDR3 protein: CSVGGTATFLLGYTF; CDR3 DNA: TGCAGCGTTGGGGGGACCGCGACCTTTCTGTTGGGGTACACCTTC
V gene: TRBV12-3/TRBV12-4; clone size: few; J gene: TRBJ2-5; D gene: NA; CDR3 protein: CASSLFEWPSRWETQYF; CDR3 DNA: TGTGCCAGCAGTTTGTTCGAGTGGCCGTCACGGTGGGAGACCCAGTACTTC
V gene: TRBV2; clone size: NA; J gene: TRBJ2-2; D gene: TRBD1; CDR3 protein: CASTDRMNTGELFF; CDR3 DNA: TGTGCCAGCACGGACAGGATGAACACCGGGGAGCTGTTTTTT
V gene: TRBV7-6; clone size: few; J gene: TRBJ2-7; D gene: TRBD2; CDR3 protein: CASSLGPGGRAEEQYF; CDR3 DNA: TGTGCCAGCAGCTTAGGTCCGGGCGGGAGGGCCGAAGAGCAGTACTTC
V gene: TRBV29-1; clone size: few; J gene: TRBJ2-1; D gene: TRBD2; CDR3 protein: CSGGLAGDYEQFF; CDR3 DNA: TGCAGCGGGGGACTAGCGGGAGACTATGAGCAGTTCTTC
V gene: TRBV7-9; clone size: few; J gene: TRBJ2-3; D gene: NA; CDR3 protein: CASSLETSTDTQYF; CDR3 DNA: TGTGCCAGCAGCTTGGAGACTAGCACAGATACGCAGTATTTT
V gene: TRBV21-1; clone size: few; J gene: TRBJ2-3; D gene: NA; CDR3 protein: CASSKRLGTGATDTQYF; CDR3 DNA: TGTGCCAGCAGCAAAAGGCTCGGGACAGGCGCCACAGATACGCAGTATTTT
V gene: TRBV2; clone size: many; J gene: TRBJ2-7; D gene: NA; CDR3 protein: CASSEAALYEQYF; CDR3 DNA: TGTGCCAGCAGTGAAGCGGCTTTATACGAGCAGTACTTC
V gene: TRBV19; clone size: NA; J gene: TRBJ2-1; D gene: NA; CDR3 protein: CASSIGVGGAGNEQFF; CDR3 DNA: TGTGCCAGTAGTATAGGTGTCGGGGGAGCCGGGAATGAGCAGTTCTTC
V gene: TRBV6-2/TRBV6-3; clone size: few; J gene: TRBJ2-1; D gene: NA; CDR3 protein: CASSTSTWNEQFF; CDR3 DNA: NA
V gene: TRBV7-6; clone size: NA; J gene: TRBJ2-1; D gene: TRBD1; CDR3 protein: CASSQTGASYNEQFF; CDR3 DNA: TGTGCCAGCAGCCAAACAGGGGCGAGCTACAATGAGCAGTTCTTC
V gene: TRBV28; clone size: few; J gene: TRBJ2-7; D gene: TRBD1; CDR3 protein: CASSRDRGMYEQYF; CDR3 DNA: TGTGCCAGCAGTAGGGACAGGGGCATGTACGAGCAGTACTTC
V gene: TRBV6-5; clone size: NA; J gene: TRBJ1-1; D gene: NA; CDR3 protein: CASSPGTANTEAFF; CDR3 DNA: TGTGCCAGCAGCCCCGGGACGGCGAACACTGAAGCTTTCTTT
V gene: TRBV12-3/TRBV12-4; clone size: NA; J gene: TRBJ2-1; D gene: NA; CDR3 protein: CASSSGTREQFF; CDR3 DNA: TGTGCCAGCAGTTCCGGGACGCGTGAGCAGTTCTTC
V gene: TRBV5-1; clone size: few; J gene: TRBJ2-7; D gene: TRBD1; CDR3 protein: CASSLQGKRGEQYF; CDR3 DNA: TGCGCCAGCAGCCTACAGGGGAAAAGGGGCGAGCAGTACTTC